This TCR beta chain was recorded in a study of cytomegalovirus exposure and HLA in healthy donors. Notes on the study in general: In a later analysis, DRB1 alleles had the most associated TCRs; HLA-C alleles the fewest. A previous analysis found most TCR beta V segments productive roughly 90% or roughly 30% of the time. Based on reports, TCR beta sequences accurately predicted HLA-A and HLA-B alleles for most subjects. Later findings reportedly placed an Asian-associated ancestry cluster below the approximately 620-donor mean for N-insertions.

PCR involved 60 Vbeta and 13 Jbeta primers. Data came from immunoSEQ multiplex PCR; TCRdb stores just in-frame clones and leaves some out. The sample shows roughly 190,000 clones, approximately 75% of them seen only once. This clone has a single count. Its antigen is still unknown. Trimming stripped 0 bases from V and 4 bases from J, with 13 bases between. CDR1 and CDR2 (germline): SGDLS, YYNGEE. This CDR3 spans 15 amino acids. This chain connects TRBV9 to TRBJ2-5, with D perhaps matching TRBD1 (6 bases). This clonotype originated in a man aged 25-45 years in good health and CMV-seropositive. The sample comprised PBMCs. CDR3 sequence: CASSVAGGAGETQYF. In DNA, the CDR3 is TGTGCCAGCAGCGTAGCTGGGGGCGCGGGAGAGACCCAGTACTTC.